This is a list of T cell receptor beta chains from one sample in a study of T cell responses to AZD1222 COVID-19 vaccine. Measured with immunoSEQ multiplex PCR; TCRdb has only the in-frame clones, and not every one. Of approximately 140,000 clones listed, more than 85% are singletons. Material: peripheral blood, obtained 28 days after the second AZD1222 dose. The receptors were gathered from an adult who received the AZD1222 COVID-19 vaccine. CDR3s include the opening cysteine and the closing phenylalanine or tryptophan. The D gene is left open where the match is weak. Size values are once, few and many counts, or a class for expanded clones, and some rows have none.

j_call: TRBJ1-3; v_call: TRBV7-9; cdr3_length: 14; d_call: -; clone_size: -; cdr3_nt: TGTGCCAGCAGAATCAGGGGTACTGGAAACACCATATATTTT; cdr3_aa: CASRIRGTGNTIYF
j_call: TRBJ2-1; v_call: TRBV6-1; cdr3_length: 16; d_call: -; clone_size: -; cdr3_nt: TGTGCCAGCAGTGAAGCCGGGACCCCCCCCTACAATGAGCAGTTCTTC; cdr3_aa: CASSEAGTPPYNEQFF
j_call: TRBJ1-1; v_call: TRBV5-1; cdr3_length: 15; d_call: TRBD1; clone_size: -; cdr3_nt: TGCGCCAGCAGCTGGAGGGGACAGGGGGACACTGAAGCTTTCTTT; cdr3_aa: CASSWRGQGDTEAFF
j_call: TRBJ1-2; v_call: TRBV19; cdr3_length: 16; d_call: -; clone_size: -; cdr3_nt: TGTGCCAGTAGTATAGATCAGGGGTTAGGAAACTATGGCTACACCTTC; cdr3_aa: CASSIDQGLGNYGYTF
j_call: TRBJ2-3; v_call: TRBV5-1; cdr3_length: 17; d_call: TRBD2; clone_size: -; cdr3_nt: TGCGCCAGCCAAGCCTGGACTAGCGGGAGGGGGACAGATACGCAGTATTTT; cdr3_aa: CASQAWTSGRGTDTQYF
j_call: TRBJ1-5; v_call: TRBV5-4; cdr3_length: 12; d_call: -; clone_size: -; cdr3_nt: TGTGCCAGCAGCCACGACAGTCAGCCCCAGCATTTT; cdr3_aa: CASSHDSQPQHF
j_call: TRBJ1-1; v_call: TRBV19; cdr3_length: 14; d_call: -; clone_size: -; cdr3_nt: TGTGCCAGTAGTATAGTGGCACAGTACACTGAAGCTTTCTTT; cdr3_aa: CASSIVAQYTEAFF
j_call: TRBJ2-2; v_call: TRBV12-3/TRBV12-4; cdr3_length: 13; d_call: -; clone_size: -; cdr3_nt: TGTGCCAGCACCCTAAGAGCTAGCGGGGAGCTGTTTTTT; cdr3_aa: CASTLRASGELFF
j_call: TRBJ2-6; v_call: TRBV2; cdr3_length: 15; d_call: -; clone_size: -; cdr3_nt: TGTGCCAGCAGTGACCAGGAACCCGGGGCCAACGTCCTGACTTTC; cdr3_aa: CASSDQEPGANVLTF
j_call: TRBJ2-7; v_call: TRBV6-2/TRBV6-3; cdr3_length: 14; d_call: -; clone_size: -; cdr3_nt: TGTGCCAGCAGTGTTGACTGGGGGACCTACGAGCAGTACTTC; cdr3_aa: CASSVDWGTYEQYF
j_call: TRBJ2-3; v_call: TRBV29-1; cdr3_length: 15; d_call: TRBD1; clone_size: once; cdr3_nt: TGCAGCGTTCAGACAGGGGGGAGCGGCACAGATACGCAGTATTTT; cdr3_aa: CSVQTGGSGTDTQYF
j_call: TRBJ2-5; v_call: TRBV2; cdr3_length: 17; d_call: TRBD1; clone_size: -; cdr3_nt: TGTGCCAGCAGTGAAGCGGACAGGGGGCGATTTCAAGAGACCCAGTACTTC; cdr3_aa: CASSEADRGRFQETQYF
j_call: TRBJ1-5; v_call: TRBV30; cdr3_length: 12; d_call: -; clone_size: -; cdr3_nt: TGTGCCTGGAGCCCGGTCAATCAGCCCCAGCATTTT; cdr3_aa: CAWSPVNQPQHF
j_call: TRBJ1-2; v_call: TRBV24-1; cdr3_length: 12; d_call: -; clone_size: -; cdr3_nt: TGTGCCACCAGTGATGAGGGGAGCGGCTACACCTTC; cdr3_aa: CATSDEGSGYTF
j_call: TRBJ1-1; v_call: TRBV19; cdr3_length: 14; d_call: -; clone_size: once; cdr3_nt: TGTGCCAGTAGTATACCGGGCGGATTCACTGAAGCTTTCTTT; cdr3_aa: CASSIPGGFTEAFF
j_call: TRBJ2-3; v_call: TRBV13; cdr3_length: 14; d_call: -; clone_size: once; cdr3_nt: TGTGCCAGCAGCCTAGGGAGGCCCACAGATACGCAGTATTTT; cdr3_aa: CASSLGRPTDTQYF
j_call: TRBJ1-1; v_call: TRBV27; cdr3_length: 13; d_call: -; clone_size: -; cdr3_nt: TGTGCCAGCAGACTAGACAGATACACTGAAGCTTTCTTT; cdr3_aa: CASRLDRYTEAFF